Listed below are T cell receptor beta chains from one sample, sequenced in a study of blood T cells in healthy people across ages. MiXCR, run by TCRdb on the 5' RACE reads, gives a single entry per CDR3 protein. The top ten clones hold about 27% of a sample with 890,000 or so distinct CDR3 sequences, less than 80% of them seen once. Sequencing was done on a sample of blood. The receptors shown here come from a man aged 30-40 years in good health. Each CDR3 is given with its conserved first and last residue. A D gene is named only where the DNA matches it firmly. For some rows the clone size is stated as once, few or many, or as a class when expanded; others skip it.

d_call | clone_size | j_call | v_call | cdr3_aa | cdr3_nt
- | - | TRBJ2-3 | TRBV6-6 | CASKIADTQYF | TGTGCCAGCAAGATCGCGGATACGCAGTATTTT
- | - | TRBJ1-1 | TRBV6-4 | CASSHFPARRGHSVEAFF | TGTGCCAGCAGCCATTTCCCTGCCCGGAGGGGACATAGTGTTGAAGCTTTCTTT
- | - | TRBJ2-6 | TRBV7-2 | CASSLDTIISGANVLTF | TGTGCCAGCAGCTTAGATACAATCATCTCTGGGGCCAACGTCCTGACTTTC
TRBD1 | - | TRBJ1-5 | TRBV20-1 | CSARDPTGPPLAGQPQHF | TGCAGTGCTAGAGATCCGACAGGGCCCCCGTTAGCAGGGCAGCCCCAGCATTTT
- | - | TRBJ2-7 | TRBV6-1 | CATRDTTYEQYF | TGTGCCACCCGGGACACGACCTACGAGCAGTACTTC
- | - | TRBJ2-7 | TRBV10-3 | CAISDRAESYNEQYF | TGTGCCATCAGTGATAGGGCAGAATCCTACAATGAGCAGTACTTC
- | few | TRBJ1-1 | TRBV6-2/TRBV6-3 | CASRSGTEAFF | TGTGCCAGCAGGTCCGGGACTGAAGCTTTCTTT
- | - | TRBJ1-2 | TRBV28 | CASSQGVESYGYTF | TGTGCCAGCAGTCAGGGAGTAGAGTCTTATGGCTACACCTTC
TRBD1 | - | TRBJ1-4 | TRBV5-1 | CASSLFGQATNEKLFF | TGCGCCAGCAGCTTGTTTGGACAGGCAACTAATGAAAAACTGTTTTTT
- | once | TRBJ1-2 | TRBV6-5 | CASSYEERSRGYTF | TGTGCCAGCAGTTACGAAGAGAGATCGCGGGGCTACACCTTC
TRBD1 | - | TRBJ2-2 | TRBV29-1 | CSVMTGGNTGELFF | TGCAGCGTGATGACAGGGGGGAACACCGGGGAGCTGTTTTTT
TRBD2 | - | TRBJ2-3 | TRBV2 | CASSDSGGHTDTQYF | TGTGCCAGCAGTGATAGCGGGGGACACACAGATACGCAGTATTTT
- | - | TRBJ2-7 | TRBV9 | CASSVAGQTYEQYF | TGTGCCAGCAGCGTAGCTGGGCAGACCTACGAGCAGTACTTC
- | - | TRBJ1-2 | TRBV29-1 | CSVSGNYGYTF | TGCAGCGTATCGGGGAACTATGGCTACACCTTC
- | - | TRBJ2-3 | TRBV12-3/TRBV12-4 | CASGERSTDTQYF | TGTGCCAGCGGCGAAAGAAGCACAGATACGCAGTATTTT
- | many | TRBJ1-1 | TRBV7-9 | CASSTYNLGSDGEAFF | TGTGCCAGCAGCACCTACAACCTTGGGTCCGACGGTGAAGCTTTCTTT
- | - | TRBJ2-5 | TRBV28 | CASSRQIQETQYF | TGTGCCAGCAGCAGACAGATACAAGAGACCCAGTACTTC
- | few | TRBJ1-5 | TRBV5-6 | CASSFRTASSYQPQHF | TGTGCCAGCAGCTTTAGGACGGCATCAAGCTATCAGCCCCAGCATTTT
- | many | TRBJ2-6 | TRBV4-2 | CASSQGQGRAGANVLTF | TGTGCCAGCAGCCAAGGGCAGGGAAGGGCTGGGGCCAACGTCCTGACTTTC
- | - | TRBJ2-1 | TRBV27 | CASKISVYNEQFF | TGTGCCAGCAAAATATCCGTTTACAATGAGCAGTTCTTC
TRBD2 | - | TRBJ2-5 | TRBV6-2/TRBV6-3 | CASSYGLAAGQTQYF | TGTGCCAGCAGTTACGGACTAGCGGCGGGGCAGACCCAGTACTTC
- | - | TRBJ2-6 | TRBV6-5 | CASSYADGGSSGANVLTF | TGTGCCAGCAGTTACGCGGACGGGGGAAGCTCTGGGGCCAACGTCCTGACTTTC
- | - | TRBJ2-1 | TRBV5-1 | CASRTPGQNTGNEQFF | TGCGCCAGCAGGACCCCGGGTCAAAATACGGGCAATGAGCAGTTCTTC
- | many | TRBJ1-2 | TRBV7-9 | CASSLQTDYGYTF | TGTGCCAGCAGCTTACAGACCGACTATGGCTACACCTTC
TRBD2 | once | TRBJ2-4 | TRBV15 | CATSGGGVAKNIQYF | TGTGCCACCAGCGGGGGGGGAGTAGCCAAAAACATTCAGTACTTC
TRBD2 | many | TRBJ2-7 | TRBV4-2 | CASSPGLAGAYEQYF | TGCGCCAGCAGCCCCGGACTAGCGGGAGCCTACGAGCAGTACTTC
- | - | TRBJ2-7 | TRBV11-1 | CASSLEWGPYEQYF | TGTGCCAGCAGCTTAGAGTGGGGGCCCTACGAGCAGTACTTC
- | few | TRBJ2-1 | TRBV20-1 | CSARDGPISYNEQFF | TGCAGTGCTAGAGACGGACCAATCTCCTACAATGAGCAGTTCTTC
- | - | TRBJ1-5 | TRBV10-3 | CAISDGEGPQHF | TGTGCCATCAGTGATGGTGAGGGCCCCCAGCATTTT
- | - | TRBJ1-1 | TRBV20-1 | CSARDGGGGTTEAFF | TGCAGTGCTAGAGATGGGGGCGGGGGGACAACTGAAGCTTTCTTT
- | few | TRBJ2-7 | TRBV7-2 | CASSLDPGDSYEQYF | TGTGCCAGCAGCTTAGATCCGGGGGATTCCTACGAGCAGTACTTC
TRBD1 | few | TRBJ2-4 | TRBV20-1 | CSARESPDRAYLYSLYF | TGCAGTGCTAGAGAAAGCCCGGACAGGGCCTACCTCTACTCCCTGTACTTC
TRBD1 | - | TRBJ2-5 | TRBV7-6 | CASSHRQGQAYNEQYF | TGTGCCAGCAGCCATCGACAGGGCCAAGCCTACAATGAGCAGTACTTC
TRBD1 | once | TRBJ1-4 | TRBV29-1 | CSVAGQGTNEKLFF | TGCAGCGTTGCGGGACAGGGGACTAATGAAAAACTGTTTTTT
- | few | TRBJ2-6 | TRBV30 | CAWSVEGTGANVLTF | TGTGCCTGGAGTGTCGAGGGGACTGGGGCCAACGTCCTGACTTTC
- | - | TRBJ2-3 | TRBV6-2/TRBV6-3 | CASSYSFSQGLTDTQYF | TGTGCCAGCAGTTACTCGTTTTCCCAGGGCCTTACAGATACGCAGTATTTT
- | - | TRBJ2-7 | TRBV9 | CASSSLGEQYF | TGTGCCAGCAGCTCCCTTGGCGAGCAGTACTTC
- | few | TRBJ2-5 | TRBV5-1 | CASSLESPLQETQYF | TGCGCCAGCAGCTTGGAATCGCCTCTTCAAGAGACCCAGTACTTC
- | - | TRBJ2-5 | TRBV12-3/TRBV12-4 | CASAYWRVHQETQYF | TGTGCCAGCGCCTACTGGCGAGTTCACCAAGAGACCCAGTACTTC
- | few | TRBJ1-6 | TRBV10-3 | CAISERGNSPLHF | TGTGCCATCAGTGAGAGGGGAAACTCACCCCTCCACTTT
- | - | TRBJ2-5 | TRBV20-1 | CSAREPRTGGETQYF | TGCAGTGCTAGAGAGCCTAGGACAGGAGGGGAGACCCAGTACTTC
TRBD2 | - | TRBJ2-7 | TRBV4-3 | CASSQDGLAGGIYEQYF | TGCGCCAGCAGCCAAGATGGGCTAGCGGGGGGGATTTACGAGCAGTACTTC
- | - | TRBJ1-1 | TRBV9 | CASSAGQGIDTEAFF | TGTGCCAGCAGCGCTGGACAAGGGATCGACACTGAAGCTTTCTTT
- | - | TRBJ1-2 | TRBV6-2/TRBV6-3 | CASRLGRSDYGYTF | TGTGCCAGCAGGCTTGGGCGCTCGGACTATGGCTACACCTTC
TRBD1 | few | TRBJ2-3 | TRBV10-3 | CAISESGQGLDTQYF | TGTGCCATCAGTGAGTCCGGACAGGGCTTAGATACGCAGTATTTT